The 3 T cell receptor beta chains below come from one sample, sequenced in a study of OX40 agonist ivuxolimab in advanced cancers. TCRdb's copy holds only in-frame clones and misses some; the assay was immunoSEQ multiplex PCR. Among about 60,000 clones listed, roughly 86% were seen once. This specimen consisted of CD4+ or CD8+ T cells sorted from blood, obtained in a trial of the OX40 agonist ivuxolimab. These receptors were collected from an adult with an advanced solid tumor such as melanoma, head and neck, liver or kidney cancer.

V is TRBV6-5 and J is TRBJ2-7; 7 bases line up with TRBD2. This CDR3 spans 14 amino acids. Trimming at V came to 6 bases and at J to 3 bases, leaving 8 bases not matched to a gene. CDR1 and CDR2 (germline): MNHEY, SVGAGI. CDR3 nucleotide sequence: TGTGCCAGCAGCCCCCAGAGCGGGAACTACGAGCAGTACTTC. This gives the protein CASSPQSGNYEQYF.

This clone showed up just once. The chain recombines TRBV6-5 with TRBJ2-7; D may be TRBD2 (6 bases). The CDR3 covers 14 residues. Trimming stripped 5 bases from V and 2 bases from J, with 13 bases between. The germline V gene has CDR1 MNHEY and CDR2 SVGAGI. The CDR3 region is CASSTRDWPYEQYF. CDR3 coding DNA: TGTGCCAGCAGTACTAGGGACTGGCCCTACGAGCAGTACTTC.

V and J are TRBV7-3 and TRBJ2-5, with D unclear. CDR3 length equals 13 residues. The ends were cut back, 0 bases at V and 0 bases at J, with 2 bases in the middle. Germline V gives CDR1 SGHTA, CDR2 FQGTGA. For the CDR3, the DNA is TGTGCCAGCAGCTTAACGTACCAAGAGACCCAGTACTTC. Amino acid sequence: CASSLTYQETQYF.